These T cell receptor beta chains were read from a single sample in a study of Ad26.COV2.S vaccination and SARS-CoV-2 variants. Using immunoSEQ multiplex PCR, the repertoire was profiled, and TCRdb retains in-frame clones only, with some absent. The sample contains fewer than 400,000 clones, about 86% of which appear only once. The source was peripheral blood, collected in a trial of Ad26.COV2.S vaccine versus placebo. The receptors come from a person between 18 and 65 years old who received the Ad26.COV2.S COVID-19 vaccine or a placebo. CDR3s include the opening cysteine and the closing phenylalanine or tryptophan. D genes are given only for firm matches. Only some rows state a clone size, as once, few, many or a class for expanded clones.

- TRBJ1-5 16 - TRBV5-4 CASRGRDIETNQPQHF TGTGCCAGCCGAGGAAGGGATATTGAGACTAATCAGCCCCAGCATTTT
- TRBJ1-3 17 - TRBV5-6 CASSPLGPGDSGNTIYF TGTGCCAGCAGCCCTCTGGGGCCGGGGGACTCTGGAAACACCATATATTTT
once TRBJ1-5 14 - TRBV18 CASSPGHLGQPQHF TGTGCCAGCTCACCGGGACACCTCGGTCAGCCCCAGCATTTT
- TRBJ2-1 11 - TRBV20-1 CSARVWDEQFF TGCAGTGCTAGGGTTTGGGATGAGCAGTTCTTC
- TRBJ1-4 15 - TRBV12-5 CASASWVGGNEKLFF TGTGCTAGTGCCAGTTGGGTCGGCGGTAATGAAAAACTGTTTTTT
- TRBJ1-1 17 TRBD1 TRBV19 CASRSGTGGLSNTEAFF TGTGCCAGTAGATCTGGGACAGGGGGCCTTTCGAACACTGAAGCTTTCTTT
- TRBJ2-3 13 - TRBV5-1 CASSAGMGDTQYF TGCGCCAGCAGCGCAGGGATGGGAGATACGCAGTATTTT
- TRBJ2-2 13 - TRBV27 CASSLGGTGELFF TGTGCCAGCAGTTTAGGGGGCACCGGGGAGCTGTTTTTT
- TRBJ2-3 15 - TRBV5-6 CASSLAVVGRDTQYF TGTGCCAGCAGCTTGGCCGTTGTAGGGCGAGATACGCAGTATTTT
- TRBJ1-5 13 - TRBV30 CAWSASGDQPQHF TGTGCCTGGAGTGCTTCAGGGGATCAGCCCCAGCATTTT
- TRBJ1-2 13 - TRBV7-8 CASGLQGVDRYTF TGTGCCAGCGGATTACAGGGTGTCGATCGCTACACCTTC
- TRBJ1-1 14 TRBD1 TRBV14 CASSPGTAGNLAFF TGTGCCAGCAGCCCGGGGACAGCTGGGAACTTGGCTTTCTTT